A single sample gave rise to the 5 T cell receptor beta chains below, sequenced in a study of blood T cell repertoires in COVID-19. Repertoires were generated with immunoSEQ multiplex PCR, while TCRdb's copy carries only in-frame clones and drops some. Of some 300,000 clones listed, approximately 88% are singletons. The sample consisted of peripheral blood. The receptors originated from a woman aged 25 to 45 who had recovered from COVID-19.

The chain is built from TRBV10-3 and TRBJ2-1, with 8 nucleotides matching TRBD2. Trimming cost V 0 bases and J 8 bases; bases outside gene matches: 3. The CDR3 contains 14 residues. Germline V lookup: CDR1 ENHRY, CDR2 SYGVKD. The CDR3 protein is CAISESTGRDEQFF. DNA for the CDR3: TGTGCCATCAGTGAGTCGACCGGGAGGGATGAGCAGTTCTTC.

The rearrangement uses TRBV6-6 and TRBJ1-2; TRBD1 matches 8 bases. The CDR3 length is 14 residues. In germline, CDR1 is MNHNY, CDR2 SVGAGI (reference sequence). The ends lost 0 bases at V and 8 bases at J; junction bases unmatched: 5. CDR3 DNA: TGTGCCAGCAGTTACTCCGACAGGGGTCGGGGCTACACCTTC. Its translation: CASSYSDRGRGYTF.

The chain couples TRBV18 to TRBJ1-5, with D possibly TRBD1 on 6 matching bases. The CDR3 spans 13 residues. Trimming shortened V by 5 bases and J by 6 bases, and 11 bases separated the two germline ends. Germline loops: CDR1 KGHSH, CDR2 LQKENI. CDR3 loop: CASSNQGRQPQHF. In DNA form, the CDR3 reads TGTGCCAGCTCAAACCAGGGGCGTCAGCCCCAGCATTTT.

The chain recombines TRBV30 with TRBJ2-6, with D maybe TRBD1 (6 bases). Germline V gene sequence: CDR1 GTSNPN, CDR2 SVGIG (reference sequence). The V end lost 2 bases, the J end lost 2 bases, and 19 bases lay between the germline ends. This CDR3 region has 18 residues. CDR3 coding DNA: TGTGCCTGGAGTAGCCCGGGCAGGGGAAGGGCTGGGGCCAACGTCCTGACTTTC. Translated, it gives CAWSSPGRGRAGANVLTF.

The chain carries TRBV29-1 and TRBJ1-2, with D possibly TRBD1 on 5 matching bases. CDR1 and CDR2 from the germline V gene are SQVTM and ANQGSEA. CDR3 length equals 17 residues. Trimming took off 6 bases at V and 1 base at J, with 24 bases between the two ends. CDR3 amino acids: CSVDDSGTFLDNYGYTF. Here the CDR3 DNA reads TGCAGCGTGGATGACAGCGGGACCTTTTTGGATAACTATGGCTACACCTTC.